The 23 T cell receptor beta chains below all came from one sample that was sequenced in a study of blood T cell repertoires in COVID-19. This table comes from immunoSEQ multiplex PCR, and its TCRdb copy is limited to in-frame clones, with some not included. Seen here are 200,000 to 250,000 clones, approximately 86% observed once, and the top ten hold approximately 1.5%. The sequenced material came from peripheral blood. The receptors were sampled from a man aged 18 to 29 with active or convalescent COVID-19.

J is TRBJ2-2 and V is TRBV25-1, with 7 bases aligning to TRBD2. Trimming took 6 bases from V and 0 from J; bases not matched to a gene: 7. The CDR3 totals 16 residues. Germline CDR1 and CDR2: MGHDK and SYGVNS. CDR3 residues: CASRETSLPNTGELFF. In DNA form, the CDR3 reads TGTGCCAGCAGGGAGACTAGCCTACCGAACACCGGGGAGCTGTTTTTT.

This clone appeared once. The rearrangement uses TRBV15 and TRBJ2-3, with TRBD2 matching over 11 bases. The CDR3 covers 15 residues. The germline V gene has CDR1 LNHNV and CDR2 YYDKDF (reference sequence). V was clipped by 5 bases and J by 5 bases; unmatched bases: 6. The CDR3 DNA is TGTGCCACCAGCGAAGGACTAGCGGGCCGAGATACGCAGTATTTT. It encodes CATSEGLAGRDTQYF.

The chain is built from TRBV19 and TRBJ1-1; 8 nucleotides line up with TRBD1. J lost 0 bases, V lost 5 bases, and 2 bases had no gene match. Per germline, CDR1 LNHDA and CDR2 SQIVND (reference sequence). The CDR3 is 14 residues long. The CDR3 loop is CASSATGVNTEAFF. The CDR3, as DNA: TGTGCCAGTAGTGCGACAGGGGTGAACACTGAAGCTTTCTTT. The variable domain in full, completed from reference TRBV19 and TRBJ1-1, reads DGGITQSPKYLFRKEGQNVTLSCEQNLNHDAMYWYRQDPGQGLRLIYYSQIVNDFQKGDIAEGYSVSREKKESFPLTVTSAQKNPTAFYLCASSATGVNTEAFFGQGTRLTVV.

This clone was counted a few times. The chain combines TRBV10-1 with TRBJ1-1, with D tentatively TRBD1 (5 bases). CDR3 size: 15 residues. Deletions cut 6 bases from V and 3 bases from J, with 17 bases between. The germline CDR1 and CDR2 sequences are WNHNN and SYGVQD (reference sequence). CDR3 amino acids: CASSNYLVGDTEAFF. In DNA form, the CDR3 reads TGCGCCAGCAGCAATTACCTCGTAGGGGACACTGAAGCTTTCTTT.

The CDR3 DNA follows: TGTGCCAGCAGCCTAGTCGGGACTAGGCACGATGAGCAGTTCTTC. Its translation is CASSLVGTRHDEQFF. This chain links TRBV3-1 (or the pseudogene TRBV3-2) with TRBJ2-1; TRBD2 aligns across 8 bases. CDR1 is LGHDT and CDR2 is YNNKEL in the germline V gene (reference sequence). J was trimmed by 8 bases and V by 4 bases; bases with no gene match: 10. The length of the CDR3 is 15 residues.

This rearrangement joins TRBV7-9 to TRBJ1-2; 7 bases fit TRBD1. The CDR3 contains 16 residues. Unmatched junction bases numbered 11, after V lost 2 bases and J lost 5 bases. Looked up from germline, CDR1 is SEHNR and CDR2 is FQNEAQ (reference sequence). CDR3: CASSLYPQGQMYGYTF. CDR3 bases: TGTGCCAGCAGCTTATACCCACAGGGACAGATGTATGGCTACACCTTC.

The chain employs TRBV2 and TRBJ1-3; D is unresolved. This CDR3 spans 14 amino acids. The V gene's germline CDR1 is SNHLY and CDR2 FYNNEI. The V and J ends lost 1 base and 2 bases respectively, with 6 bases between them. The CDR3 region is CASSEGSAGNTIYF. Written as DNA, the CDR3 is TGTGCCAGCAGTGAAGGAAGCGCTGGAAACACCATATATTTT. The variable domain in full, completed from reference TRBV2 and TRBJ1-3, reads EPEVTQTPSHQVTQMGQEVILRCVPISNHLYFYWYRQILGQKVEFLVSFYNNEISEKSEIFDDQFSVERPDGSNFTLKIRSTKLEDSAMYFCASSEGSAGNTIYFGEGSWLTVV.

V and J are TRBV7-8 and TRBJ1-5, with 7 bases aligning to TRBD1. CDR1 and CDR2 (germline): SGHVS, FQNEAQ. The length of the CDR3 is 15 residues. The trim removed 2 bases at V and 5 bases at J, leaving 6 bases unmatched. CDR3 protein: CASSLLGQTHQPQHF. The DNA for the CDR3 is TGTGCCAGCAGCTTATTGGGACAGACCCATCAGCCCCAGCATTTT.

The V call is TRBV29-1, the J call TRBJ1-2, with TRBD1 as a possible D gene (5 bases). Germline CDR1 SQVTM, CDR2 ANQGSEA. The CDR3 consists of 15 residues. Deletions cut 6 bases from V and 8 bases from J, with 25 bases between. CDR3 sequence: CSVIRERGSLPGYTF. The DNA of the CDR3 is TGCAGCGTAATACGTGAAAGGGGATCCCTCCCCGGCTACACCTTC.

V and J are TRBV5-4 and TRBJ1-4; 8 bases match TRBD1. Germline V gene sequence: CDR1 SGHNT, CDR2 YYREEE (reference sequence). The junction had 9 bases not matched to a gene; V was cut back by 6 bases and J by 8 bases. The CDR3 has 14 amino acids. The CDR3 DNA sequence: TGTGCCAGCACCGGGACAGGAGGCGCAGAAAAACTGTTTTTT. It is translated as CASTGTGGAEKLFF.

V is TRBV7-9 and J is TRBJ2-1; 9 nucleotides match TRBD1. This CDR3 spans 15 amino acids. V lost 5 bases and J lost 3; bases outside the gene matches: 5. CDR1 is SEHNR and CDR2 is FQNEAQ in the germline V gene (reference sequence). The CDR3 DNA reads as TGTGCCAGCAGCGAGAGACAGGGGGACTACAATGAGCAGTTCTTC. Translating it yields CASSERQGDYNEQFF.

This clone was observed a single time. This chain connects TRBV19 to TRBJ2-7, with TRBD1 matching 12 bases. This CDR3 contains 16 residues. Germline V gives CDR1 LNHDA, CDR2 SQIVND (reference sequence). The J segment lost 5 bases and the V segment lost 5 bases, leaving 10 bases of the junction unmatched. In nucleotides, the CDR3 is TGTGCCAGTAGTCCAGGAGCCGGGACAGGGGGCGACGAGCAGTACTTC. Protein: CASSPGAGTGGDEQYF.

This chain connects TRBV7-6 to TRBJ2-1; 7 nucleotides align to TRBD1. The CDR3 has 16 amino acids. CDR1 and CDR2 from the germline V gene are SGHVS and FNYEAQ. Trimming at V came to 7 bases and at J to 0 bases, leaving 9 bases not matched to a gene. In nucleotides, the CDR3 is TGTGCCAGCACCCCGAGACAGGGAAGCTCCTACAATGAGCAGTTCTTC. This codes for CASTPRQGSSYNEQFF.

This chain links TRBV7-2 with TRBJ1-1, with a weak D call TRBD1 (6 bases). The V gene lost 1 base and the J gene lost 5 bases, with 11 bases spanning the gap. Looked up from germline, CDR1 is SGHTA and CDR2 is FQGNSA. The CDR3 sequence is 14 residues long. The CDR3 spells CASSLDNRVTEAFF. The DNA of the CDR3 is TGTGCCAGCAGCTTAGATAACAGGGTAACTGAAGCTTTCTTT. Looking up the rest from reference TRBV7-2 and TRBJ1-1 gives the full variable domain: GAGVSQSPSNKVTEKGKDVELRCDPISGHTALYWYRQSLGQGLEFLIYFQGNSAPDKSGLPSDRFSAERTGGSVSTLTIQRTQQEDSAVYLCASSLDNRVTEAFFGQGTRLTVV.

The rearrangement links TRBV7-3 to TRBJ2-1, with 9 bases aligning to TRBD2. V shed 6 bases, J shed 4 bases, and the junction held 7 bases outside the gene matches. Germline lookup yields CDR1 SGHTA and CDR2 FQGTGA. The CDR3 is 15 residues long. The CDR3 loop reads CASSVSGGVYNEQFF. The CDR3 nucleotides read TGTGCCAGCAGTGTTAGCGGGGGAGTATACAATGAGCAGTTCTTC.

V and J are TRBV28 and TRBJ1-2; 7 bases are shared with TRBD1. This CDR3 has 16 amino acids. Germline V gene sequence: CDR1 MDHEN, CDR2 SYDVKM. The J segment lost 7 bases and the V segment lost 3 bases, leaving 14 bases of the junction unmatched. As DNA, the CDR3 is TGTGCCAGCAGTTTGATACAGGGGCGAAGGTACGCTGGCTACACCTTC. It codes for CASSLIQGRRYAGYTF.

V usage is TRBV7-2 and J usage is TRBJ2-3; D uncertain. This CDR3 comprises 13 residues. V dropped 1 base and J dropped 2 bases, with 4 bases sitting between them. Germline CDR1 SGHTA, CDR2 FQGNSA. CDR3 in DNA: TGTGCCAGCAGCTTAGGACTCACAGATACGCAGTATTTT. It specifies CASSLGLTDTQYF.

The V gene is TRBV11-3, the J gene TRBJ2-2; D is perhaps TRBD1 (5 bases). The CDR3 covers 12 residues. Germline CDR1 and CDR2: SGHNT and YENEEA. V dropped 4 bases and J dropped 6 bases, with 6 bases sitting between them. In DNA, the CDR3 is TGTGCCAGCAGCTCAGGGTCCGGGGAGCTGTTTTTT. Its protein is CASSSGSGELFF.

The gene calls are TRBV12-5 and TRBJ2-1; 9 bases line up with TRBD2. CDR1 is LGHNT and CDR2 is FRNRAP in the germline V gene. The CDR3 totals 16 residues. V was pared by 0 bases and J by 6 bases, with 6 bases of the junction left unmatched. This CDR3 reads CASGLVQGLAINEQFF. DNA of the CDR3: TGTGCTAGTGGTTTGGTCCAGGGACTAGCTATCAATGAGCAGTTCTTC.

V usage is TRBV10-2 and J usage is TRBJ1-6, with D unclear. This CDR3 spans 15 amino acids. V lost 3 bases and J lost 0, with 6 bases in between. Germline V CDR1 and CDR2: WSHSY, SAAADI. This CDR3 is CASSERSSYNSPLHF. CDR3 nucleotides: TGCGCCAGCAGTGAACGGAGCTCCTATAATTCACCCCTCCACTTT.

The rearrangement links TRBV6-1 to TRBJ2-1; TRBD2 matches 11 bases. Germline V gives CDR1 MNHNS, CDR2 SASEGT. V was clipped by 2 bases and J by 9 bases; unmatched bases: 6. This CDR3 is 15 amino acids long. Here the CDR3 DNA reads TGTGCCAGCAGTGAACTAACTAGCGGGAGAGGTGAGCAGTTCTTC. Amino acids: CASSELTSGRGEQFF.

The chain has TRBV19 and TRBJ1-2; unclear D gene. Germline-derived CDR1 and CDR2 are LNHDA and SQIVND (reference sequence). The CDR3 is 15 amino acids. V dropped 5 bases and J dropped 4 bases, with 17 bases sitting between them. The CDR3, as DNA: TGTGCCAGTAGTCCCACCCCGGAGATGAGCTATGGCTACACCTTC. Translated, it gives CASSPTPEMSYGYTF.

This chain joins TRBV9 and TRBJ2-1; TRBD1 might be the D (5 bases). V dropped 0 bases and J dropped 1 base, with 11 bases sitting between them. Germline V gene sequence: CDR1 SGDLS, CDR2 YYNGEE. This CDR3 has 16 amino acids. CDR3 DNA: TGTGCCAGCAGCGTAGGAGCAGGGTTGTCCTACAATGAGCAGTTCTTC. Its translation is CASSVGAGLSYNEQFF.